This T cell receptor (beta chain) was identified during a study of cytomegalovirus exposure and HLA in healthy donors. Study results and limitations: It was shown in a later analysis that HLA-associated TCR beta chains were more clonally expanded than other, equally common chains.

A multiplex PCR was run with 60 Vbeta primers and 13 Jbeta primers. Sequencing used immunoSEQ multiplex PCR; TCRdb keeps in-frame clones, though not all of them. Among about 130,000 clones, approximately 74% were seen once, and the ten largest hold 4.3%. With respect to this clone: Antigen unknown.

In germline, CDR1 is SGHVS, CDR2 FNYEAQ. The CDR3 runs 14 residues. Unmatched junction bases numbered 10, after V lost 5 bases and J lost 6 bases. The origin of this receptor is a young man in good health and CMV-seropositive. The gene calls are TRBV7-6 and TRBJ2-7, with 7 bases aligning to TRBD1. The specimen sequenced was PBMCs. CDR3 bases: TGTGCCAGCAGCCCTTGGACAGGTTCGGGCGAGCAGTACTTC. Protein sequence: CASSPWTGSGEQYF.